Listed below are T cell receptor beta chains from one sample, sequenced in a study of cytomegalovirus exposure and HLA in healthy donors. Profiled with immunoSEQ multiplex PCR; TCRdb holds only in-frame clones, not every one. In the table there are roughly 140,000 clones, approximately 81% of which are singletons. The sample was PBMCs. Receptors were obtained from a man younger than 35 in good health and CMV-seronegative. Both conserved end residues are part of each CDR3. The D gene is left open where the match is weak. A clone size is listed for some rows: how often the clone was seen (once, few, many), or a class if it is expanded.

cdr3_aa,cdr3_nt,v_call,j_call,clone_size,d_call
CASSFGATNEKLFF,TGTGCCAGCAGTTTTGGGGCGACTAATGAAAAACTGTTTTTT,TRBV28,TRBJ1-4,-,-
CASSVDRADGYTF,TGTGCCAGCAGCGTAGACAGGGCGGACGGCTACACCTTC,TRBV9,TRBJ1-2,-,-
CAWSVGASMWDEQYF,TGTGCCTGGAGTGTTGGGGCTTCGATGTGGGACGAGCAGTACTTC,TRBV30,TRBJ2-7,-,-
CASSWGGATEAFF,TGTGCCAGCAGCTGGGGGGGGGCCACTGAAGCTTTCTTT,TRBV7-6,TRBJ1-1,once,-
CASSLGQGAGEQYF,TGTGCCAGCAGCTTAGGACAGGGGGCGGGGGAGCAGTACTTC,TRBV7-2,TRBJ2-7,-,TRBD1
CAWRRQGAFEAFF,TGTGCCTGGAGACGGCAGGGGGCATTTGAAGCTTTCTTT,TRBV30,TRBJ1-1,medium-sized,TRBD1
CATSTGRYPVLARDYEQYF,TGTGCCACCAGCACGGGACGGTACCCCGTACTAGCCAGAGACTACGAGCAGTACTTC,TRBV15,TRBJ2-7,-,-
CASRTGTTGELFF,TGTGCCAGTAGGACAGGGACCACCGGGGAGCTGTTTTTT,TRBV19,TRBJ2-2,-,TRBD1
CASSTIAGGNYGYTF,TGTGCCAGCAGCACAATAGCAGGGGGGAACTATGGCTACACCTTC,TRBV6-6,TRBJ1-2,-,TRBD1
CASSPRGGSGEKLFF,TGTGCCAGCAGCCCTCGAGGGGGCTCGGGTGAAAAACTGTTTTTT,TRBV5-6,TRBJ1-4,-,TRBD1
CASSLVGGRGVIKAFF,TGTGCCAGCAGCTTAGTAGGGGGCCGGGGAGTAATTAAAGCTTTCTTT,TRBV7-8,TRBJ1-1,-,TRBD1
CASSPEGGSYEQYF,TGTGCCAGTAGCCCGGAGGGCGGATCCTACGAGCAGTACTTC,TRBV19,TRBJ2-7,few,-
CASSSTGYYEQYF,TGTGCCAGCAGCTCGACAGGGTATTACGAGCAGTACTTC,TRBV7-2,TRBJ2-7,-,TRBD1
CASRRDRGDYGYTF,TGTGCCAGCAGACGGGACAGGGGAGACTATGGCTACACCTTC,TRBV6-5,TRBJ1-2,-,TRBD1
CASSRSGASYNEQFF,TGTGCCAGCAGTCGTAGCGGGGCCTCCTACAATGAGCAGTTCTTC,TRBV6-5,TRBJ2-1,-,TRBD2
CASSTPDRGAPEAFF,TGTGCCAGCAGTACCCCGGACAGGGGAGCCCCTGAAGCTTTCTTT,TRBV28,TRBJ1-1,once,TRBD1
CASTNGLVGYEQYF,TGTGCCAGCACAAATGGACTAGTCGGCTACGAGCAGTACTTC,TRBV7-9,TRBJ2-7,few,TRBD2
CASSPRAGSGANVLTF,TGCGCCAGCAGCCCCCGGGCAGGGTCTGGGGCCAACGTCCTGACTTTC,TRBV4-3,TRBJ2-6,few,-
CASTKGGPYGYTF,TGTGCCAGCACCAAGGGGGGGCCCTATGGCTACACCTTC,TRBV7-9,TRBJ1-2,many,-
CASSPDRTRQALEAFF,TGTGCCAGCAGTCCAGACAGGACCCGACAGGCCCTTGAAGCTTTCTTT,TRBV27,TRBJ1-1,-,-
CASSTPPGLFLEPTYEQYF,TGTGCCAGTAGTACCCCCCCTGGACTTTTTTTGGAGCCTACCTACGAGCAGTACTTC,TRBV19,TRBJ2-7,-,-
CASSQDLGQALPDTQYF,TGCGCCAGCAGCCAAGATCTGGGACAGGCCCTCCCAGATACGCAGTATTTT,TRBV4-3,TRBJ2-3,-,TRBD1
CASSPPGGLNTGELFF,TGTGCCAGCTCACCACCGGGGGGACTAAACACCGGGGAGCTGTTTTTT,TRBV18,TRBJ2-2,-,TRBD2
CASSIRLAGGGPHEQYF,TGTGCCAGTAGTATACGGCTAGCGGGAGGGGGACCCCACGAGCAGTACTTC,TRBV19,TRBJ2-7,-,TRBD2
CASSFWQATHEQYF,TGTGCCAGCAGCTTTTGGCAGGCCACCCACGAGCAGTACTTC,TRBV5-5,TRBJ2-7,-,-
CASSDRGRNTGELFF,TGTGCCAGCAGCGACAGGGGGCGCAACACCGGGGAGCTGTTTTTT,TRBV9,TRBJ2-2,few,TRBD1
CATSRDPGNSYEQYF,TGTGCCACCAGCAGAGATCCAGGGAACTCCTACGAGCAGTACTTC,TRBV15,TRBJ2-7,-,-
CASSLEGSGGRHYEQYF,TGTGCCAGCAGCTTAGAGGGGAGTGGCGGGAGGCACTACGAGCAGTACTTC,TRBV11-2,TRBJ2-7,few,TRBD2
CASSPLAGGETQYF,TGTGCCAGCAGTCCGCTAGCGGGGGGGGAGACCCAGTACTTC,TRBV2,TRBJ2-5,-,TRBD2
CASSQSSDTKQYF,TGTGCCAGCAGCCAATCATCGGACACTAAGCAGTACTTC,TRBV14,TRBJ2-7,few,-
CASSSPGTSGRGGVYEQYF,TGTGCCAGCAGCTCCCCCGGGACTAGCGGGAGAGGCGGAGTCTACGAGCAGTACTTC,TRBV7-9,TRBJ2-7,-,TRBD2
CASSHRTGPNTEAFF,TGTGCCAGCAGTCACCGGACAGGGCCGAACACTGAAGCTTTCTTT,TRBV28,TRBJ1-1,-,TRBD1
CASSLAVGGGYEQYF,TGTGCCAGCAGCTTAGCAGTGGGGGGGGGATACGAGCAGTACTTC,TRBV7-2,TRBJ2-7,-,TRBD2
CASSSGKWETQYF,TGCGCCAGCAGCTCAGGGAAATGGGAGACCCAGTACTTC,TRBV10-1,TRBJ2-5,-,-
CASSLVGEQYF,TGTGCCAGCAGCTTGGTCGGCGAGCAGTACTTC,TRBV7-9,TRBJ2-7,once,-
CASSLSGRASHNEQFF,TGTGCCAGCAGCTTAAGCGGGAGGGCGTCCCACAATGAGCAGTTCTTC,TRBV7-9,TRBJ2-1,-,TRBD2
CASRLREYNEQFF,TGTGCCAGCAGACTTCGGGAATACAATGAGCAGTTCTTC,TRBV6-5,TRBJ2-1,-,-
CSVIRASTYEQYF,TGCAGCGTTATCAGGGCTTCAACCTACGAGCAGTACTTC,TRBV29-1,TRBJ2-7,few,-
CASSLGRGQPQHF,TGTGCCAGCAGCTTAGGTCGGGGGCAGCCCCAGCATTTT,TRBV7-2,TRBJ1-5,-,-
CASSVSYEQYF,TGTGCCAGCAGCGTTTCATACGAGCAGTACTTC,TRBV7-9,TRBJ2-7,few,-
CASSHKARQGEWELFF,TGCGCCAGCAGCCATAAAGCCCGACAGGGAGAATGGGAGCTGTTTTTT,TRBV4-1,TRBJ2-2,-,TRBD1
CASSILWIPNYDEQFF,TGTGCCAGCAGTATCCTGTGGATCCCCAACTACGATGAGCAGTTCTTC,TRBV27,TRBJ2-1,-,-
CASSVGKELGEQYF,TGTGCCAGCAGCGTAGGAAAGGAGCTGGGTGAGCAGTACTTC,TRBV9,TRBJ2-7,-,-
CASETTPREVADTQYF,TGTGCCAGCGAGACCACTCCCAGGGAAGTGGCAGATACGCAGTATTTT,TRBV7-8,TRBJ2-3,-,-
CASSEGVEYGYTF,TGTGCCAGCAGCGAGGGGGTAGAATATGGCTACACCTTC,TRBV9,TRBJ1-2,once,-
CASSLGKPGLAGTDTQYF,TGTGCCAGCAGCTTGGGAAAGCCGGGACTAGCGGGAACAGATACGCAGTATTTT,TRBV7-2,TRBJ2-3,-,TRBD2
CASSLTANTEAFF,TGTGCCAGCAGTCTAACAGCGAACACTGAAGCTTTCTTT,TRBV6-1,TRBJ1-1,-,-
CATLLLGGSNEQFF,TGTGCCACCCTTCTCCTGGGAGGATCCAATGAGCAGTTCTTC,TRBV27,TRBJ2-1,-,-